This is a list of T cell receptor beta chains from one sample in a study of control samples from healthy donors and cancer patients. Assay used: immunoSEQ multiplex PCR; TCRdb lists only in-frame clones, some missing. Counted here are 75,000 to 95,000 clones, 85% to 90% occurring once; the ten biggest clones make up about 10%. Sequenced: PBMCs. The origin of the receptors is a woman aged 45-60 years with colorectal cancer. CDR3s include the opening cysteine and the closing phenylalanine or tryptophan. D genes are given only for firm matches. Clone sizes are given selectively: once, few, many, or a class where the clone is expanded.

j_call,d_call,v_call,clone_size,cdr3_nt,cdr3_aa
TRBJ2-5,TRBD1,TRBV19,.,TGTGCCAGTAGAGAAGGGACAGACCAAGAGACCCAGTACTTC,CASREGTDQETQYF
TRBJ1-2,.,TRBV21-1,.,TGTGCCAGCAGCCCCGCTATCTATGGCTACACCTTC,CASSPAIYGYTF
TRBJ1-1,TRBD1,TRBV7-8,.,TGTGCCAGCACGGGACAGATGAACACTGAAGCTTTCTTT,CASTGQMNTEAFF
TRBJ2-5,.,TRBV28,.,TGTGCCAGCAGTTTTCTCCTACAAGAGACCCAGTACTTC,CASSFLLQETQYF
TRBJ1-1,TRBD1,TRBV6-2/TRBV6-3,.,TGTGCCAGCAGTTTAAGGGGACAGGGTACGATGAACACTGAAGCTTTCTTT,CASSLRGQGTMNTEAFF
TRBJ1-1,.,TRBV7-9,.,TGTGCCAGCAGCCCAACTAGGGAAAGGACTGAAGCTTTCTTT,CASSPTRERTEAFF
TRBJ2-1,.,TRBV6-5,.,TGTGCCAGCAGTTACTCAGCAGGGAAGAATGAGCAGTTCTTC,CASSYSAGKNEQFF
TRBJ1-5,.,TRBV6-2/TRBV6-3,.,TGTGCCAGCAGTTACGGGGATGCTACTCTTAGCAATCAGCCCCAGCATTTT,CASSYGDATLSNQPQHF
TRBJ1-2,TRBD1,TRBV2,once,TGTGCCAGCACCAGGACAGGGGAGAGTGGCTACACCTTC,CASTRTGESGYTF
TRBJ2-3,.,TRBV9,.,TGTGCCAGCAGCGTAAGGACAGCCACAGATACGCAGTATTTT,CASSVRTATDTQYF
TRBJ1-1,TRBD1,TRBV3-1/TRBV3-2,.,TGTGCCAGCAGCCGACAGGGCCACACTGAAGCTTTCTTT,CASSRQGHTEAFF
TRBJ2-3,TRBD2,TRBV4-3,.,TGCGCCAGCAGCCAAGGAAATAGCGGGGGGTCAGATACGCAGTATTTT,CASSQGNSGGSDTQYF
TRBJ1-2,.,TRBV29-1,.,TGCAGCGTTGAACCGGGACACGTCTATGGCTACACCTTC,CSVEPGHVYGYTF
TRBJ2-1,.,TRBV6-5,.,TGTGCCAGCAATTCCCGTCCGTGGGAGGACAATGAGCAGTTCTTC,CASNSRPWEDNEQFF
TRBJ1-1,TRBD1,TRBV12-3/TRBV12-4,.,TGTGCCAGCAGTTTCTGGGGACAGGCCGAAGCTTTCTTT,CASSFWGQAEAFF